This is a list of T cell receptor beta chains from one sample in a study of control samples from healthy donors and cancer patients. The table came from immunoSEQ multiplex PCR; TCRdb's copy has only in-frame clones and leaves some out. Among about 160,000 clones listed, around nine tenths were seen once. Sequencing input: blood. The receptors originated from a man aged 25 to 40 in good health. CDR3s leave out the opening cysteine and the closing phenylalanine or tryptophan.

CDR3: ASSVVEGSYNEQF; V: TRBV9; J: TRBJ2-1
CDR3: ASSHSPPTGDSNQPQH; V: TRBV18; J: TRBJ1-5
CDR3: ASSPGLAGHQGNEQF; V: TRBV21-1; J: TRBJ2-1
CDR3: ASSTGTMNTEAF; V: TRBV19; J: TRBJ1-1
CDR3: ASSGVGGWPQH; V: TRBV7-9; J: TRBJ1-5
CDR3: ASTRQGSTGELF; V: TRBV2; J: TRBJ2-2
CDR3: SVGGDGYEQY; V: TRBV29-1; J: TRBJ2-7
CDR3: ASSFGYTEAF; V: TRBV5-6; J: TRBJ1-1
CDR3: ASRDYTNQGYT; V: TRBV28; J: TRBJ1-2
CDR3: ASRGFGEQY; V: TRBV6-5; J: TRBJ2-7
CDR3: ASSSGTSGSWGTQY; V: TRBV7-3; J: TRBJ2-5
CDR3: ASSLRLSYEQY; V: TRBV28; J: TRBJ2-7
CDR3: ASSFRAGLINNEQF; V: TRBV28; J: TRBJ2-1